One sample yielded the 14 T cell receptor beta chains listed below, sequenced in a study of T cells after posttransplantation cyclophosphamide. Sequencing was performed with immunoSEQ multiplex PCR; in TCRdb, only in-frame clones are kept and a portion is missing. The sample yields fewer than 35,000 clones, 91% seen once. The naive gate required viable CD3+CD4+ or CD3+CD8+ cells with CCR7+CD45RA+CD45RO-CD95-CD27+CD28+ phenotype. The material sequenced was naive CD4+ T cells sorted from blood. The receptors stem from a man aged 25 to 45 in good health and a related stem cell transplant donor.

The chain employs TRBV5-8 and TRBJ2-7; 7 bases are shared with TRBD2. Germline CDR1 SGHTS, CDR2 YDEGEE. With 2 bases clipped from V and 4 bases from J, the junction kept 6 bases outside the gene matches. This CDR3 spans 14 amino acids. The CDR3: CASSLGVGRYEQYF. The CDR3 DNA sequence: TGTGCCAGCAGCTTAGGGGTCGGGAGGTACGAGCAGTACTTC. Using reference TRBV5-8 and TRBJ2-7 for the parts outside the CDR3, the full variable domain is EAGVTQSPTHLIKTRGQQATLRCSPISGHTSVYWYQQALGLGLQFLLWYDEGEERNRGNFPPRFSGRQFPNYSSELNVNALELEDSALYLCASSLGVGRYEQYFGPGTRLTVT.

The J gene is TRBJ1-1, the V gene TRBV10-3; D possibly corresponds to TRBD1 (6 bases). This CDR3 comprises 12 residues. CDR1 and CDR2 from the germline V gene are ENHRY and SYGVKD. V lost 11 bases and J 8 bases, leaving 18 bases between the germline ends. The DNA of the CDR3 is TGTGCCGTCCGGCCGGGGGGGGGCGAAGCTTTCTTT. Protein product: CAVRPGGGEAFF.

This CDR3 reads CASSPQGWNYGYTF. For the CDR3, the DNA is TGTGCCAGTAGTCCACAGGGCTGGAACTATGGCTACACCTTC. The chain links TRBV19 to TRBJ1-2; TRBD1 is a possible D gene (6 bases). Trimming left V 5 bases short and J 2 bases short, with 12 bases between. This CDR3 spans 14 amino acids. CDR1 and CDR2 (germline): LNHDA, SQIVND (reference sequence).

The V and J genes are TRBV5-1 and TRBJ2-2; tentative D call: TRBD2 (5 bases). The V end was cut by 3 bases, the J end by 6 bases, with 12 bases between. Germline-derived CDR1 and CDR2 are SGHRS and YFSETQ. There are 14 residues in the CDR3. CDR3 residues: CASSYLRAAGELFF. The CDR3 coding sequence is TGCGCCAGCAGCTATTTGAGGGCAGCCGGGGAGCTGTTTTTT.

The V and J genes are TRBV5-6 and TRBJ1-2; unclear D gene. This CDR3 spans 16 amino acids. In germline, CDR1 is SGHDT, CDR2 YYEEEE. V lost 4 bases to trimming and J lost 2 bases, with 18 bases between them. The CDR3 spells CASSIYVAKRNYGYTF. The CDR3 nucleotides are TGTGCCAGCAGCATTTACGTCGCGAAACGGAACTATGGCTACACCTTC.

The CDR3 reads CASSLWSPGGASYNSPLHF. The CDR3 DNA reads as TGTGCCAGCAGTTTATGGTCCCCAGGGGGAGCCTCCTATAATTCACCCCTCCACTTT. The gene calls are TRBV27 and TRBJ1-6; 7 bases fit TRBD1. V lost 1 base, J lost 0 bases, and 9 bases stayed unmatched. The length of the CDR3 is 19 residues. Germline V lookup: CDR1 MNHEY, CDR2 SMNVEV (reference sequence).

V gene TRBV6-1 combines with J gene TRBJ2-3; 10 nucleotides align to TRBD2. The CDR3 spans 16 residues. Germline loops: CDR1 MNHNS, CDR2 SASEGT. V lost 2 bases, J lost 5 bases, and 7 bases stayed unmatched. CDR3 protein: CASSELAGALIDTQYF. The CDR3 nucleotides are TGTGCCAGCAGTGAACTAGCGGGGGCGTTAATAGATACGCAGTATTTT.

CDR3 loop: CASSPGRLNTEAFF. The DNA for the CDR3 is TGTGCCAGCAGTCCAGGGCGGCTTAACACTGAAGCTTTCTTT. The chain has TRBV2 and TRBJ1-1; the D gene is possibly TRBD1 (5 bases). The CDR3 spans 14 residues. The germline V and J ends were trimmed by 5 bases and 2 bases, with 12 bases remaining between them. Germline V gives CDR1 SNHLY, CDR2 FYNNEI.

The chain employs TRBV5-8 and TRBJ2-1; 8 positions match TRBD1. The junction had 10 bases not matched to a gene; V was cut back by 4 bases and J by 4 bases. This CDR3 has 16 amino acids. Germline V CDR1 and CDR2: SGHTS, YDEGEE. CDR3 sequence (DNA): TGTGCCAGCAGCATCGGACAGGGCGCCAGTTACAATGAGCAGTTCTTC. Amino acid sequence: CASSIGQGASYNEQFF. Supplemented by reference TRBV5-8 and TRBJ2-1, the full variable domain reads EAGVTQSPTHLIKTRGQQATLRCSPISGHTSVYWYQQALGLGLQFLLWYDEGEERNRGNFPPRFSGRQFPNYSSELNVNALELEDSALYLCASSIGQGASYNEQFFGPGTRLTVL.

Only a few counts were recorded for this clone. J is TRBJ1-6 and V is TRBV28, with 8 positions matching TRBD1. The CDR3 is 13 residues long. CDR1 and CDR2 (germline): MDHEN, SYDVKM. Trimming took 10 bases from V and 13 from J; bases not matched to a gene: 12. The CDR3 DNA is TGTGCCACCGACGACAGGGGCCTTTTGCCCCTCCACTTT. Encoded protein: CATDDRGLLPLHF.

The CDR3 DNA follows: TGTGCCAGCAGTCAGGCACTAGCGGGGGACACAGATACGCAGTATTTT. It encodes CASSQALAGDTDTQYF. J is TRBJ2-3 and V is TRBV13, with TRBD2 identical over 11 bases. Germline CDR1 reads PRHDT; CDR2 reads FYEKMQ (reference sequence). With V trimmed by 6 bases and J by 2 bases, 7 bases remained unmatched. The CDR3 is 16 amino acids.

The chain links TRBV14 to TRBJ2-5; no clear D. This CDR3 has 12 amino acids. Trimming removed 3 bases at V and 1 base at J, with 3 bases between. CDR1 and CDR2 (germline): SGHDN, FVKESK. CDR3 in DNA: TGTGCCAGCAGCCACATCCAAGAGACCCAGTACTTC. Residues: CASSHIQETQYF.

V usage is TRBV5-1 and J usage is TRBJ2-7; 11 nucleotides line up with TRBD1. From germline, CDR1 is SGHRS and CDR2 YFSETQ. CDR3 size: 15 residues. V shed 0 bases, J shed 3 bases, and the junction held 2 bases outside the gene matches. CDR3 coding DNA: TGCGCCAGCAGCTTGGAAGGGACAGGGGGCTACGAGCAGTACTTC. Residues: CASSLEGTGGYEQYF.

V gene TRBV7-2 combines with J gene TRBJ1-5, with D hard to call. The CDR3 runs to 14 residues. Trimming cost V 0 bases and J 5 bases, with 8 bases left between them. The germline V gene has CDR1 SGHTA and CDR2 FQGNSA. The CDR3 reads CASSLALGYQPQHF. The CDR3 nucleotides read TGTGCCAGCAGCTTAGCTCTTGGCTATCAGCCCCAGCATTTT.